The source of this T cell receptor (beta chain) is a study of T cell responses to AZD1222 COVID-19 vaccine. Losses at the gene ends were 5 bases for V and 4 bases for J; bases not matched to a gene: 10. Germline assignment: CDR1 SGHTA and CDR2 FQGTGA. The CDR3 is 16 amino acids. Study-wide points: With dominance at 160-218 and 743-854, vaccine-associated CD4 TCRs spanned spike. Seropositive AZD1222 recipients at baseline numbered only 6 or 7.

Of note for this clone: The antigen is not known.

Produced via immunoSEQ multiplex PCR; TCRdb's table is partial and in-frame only. This repertoire shows 150,000 to 200,000 clones, about 89% found once; its top ten account for roughly 1.3%. The source is an adult who received the AZD1222 COVID-19 vaccine. The input for sequencing was peripheral blood, taken 28 days after the second AZD1222 dose. The chain recombines TRBV7-3 with TRBJ2-1, with 8 bases fitting TRBD2. CDR3 in DNA: TGTGCCAGCAGCCCCGATTTAGCGGGGCTTTACAATGAGCAGTTCTTC. It translates to CASSPDLAGLYNEQFF.